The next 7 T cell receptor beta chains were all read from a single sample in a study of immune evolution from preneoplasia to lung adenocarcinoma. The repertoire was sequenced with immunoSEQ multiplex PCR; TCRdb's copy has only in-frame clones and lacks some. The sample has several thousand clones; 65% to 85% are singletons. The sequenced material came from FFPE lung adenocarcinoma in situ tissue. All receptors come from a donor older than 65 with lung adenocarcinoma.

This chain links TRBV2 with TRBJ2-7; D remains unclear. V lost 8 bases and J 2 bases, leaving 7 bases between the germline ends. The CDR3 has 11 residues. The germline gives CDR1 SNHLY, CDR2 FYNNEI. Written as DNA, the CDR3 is TGTGCCAGCGCCATAACCTACGAGCAGTACTTC. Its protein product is CASAITYEQYF.

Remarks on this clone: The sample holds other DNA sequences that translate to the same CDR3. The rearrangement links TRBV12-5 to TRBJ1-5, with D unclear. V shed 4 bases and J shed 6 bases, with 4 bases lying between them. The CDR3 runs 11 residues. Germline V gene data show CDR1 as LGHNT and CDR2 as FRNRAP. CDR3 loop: CASGSGQPQHF. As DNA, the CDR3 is TGTGCTAGTGGTTCCGGTCAGCCCCAGCATTTT.

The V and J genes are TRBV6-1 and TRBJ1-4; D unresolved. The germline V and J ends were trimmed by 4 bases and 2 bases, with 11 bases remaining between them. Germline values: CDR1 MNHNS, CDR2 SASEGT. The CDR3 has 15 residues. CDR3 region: CASSARPATNEKLFF. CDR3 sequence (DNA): TGTGCCAGCAGTGCTCGGCCTGCTACTAATGAAAAACTGTTTTTT.

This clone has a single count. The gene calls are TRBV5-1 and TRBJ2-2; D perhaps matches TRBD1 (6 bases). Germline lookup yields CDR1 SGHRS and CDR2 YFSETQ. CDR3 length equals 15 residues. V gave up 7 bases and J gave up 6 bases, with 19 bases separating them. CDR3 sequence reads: CASQNNLQGSGELFF. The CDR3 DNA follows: TGCGCCAGCCAAAATAACTTACAGGGATCCGGGGAGCTGTTTTTT.

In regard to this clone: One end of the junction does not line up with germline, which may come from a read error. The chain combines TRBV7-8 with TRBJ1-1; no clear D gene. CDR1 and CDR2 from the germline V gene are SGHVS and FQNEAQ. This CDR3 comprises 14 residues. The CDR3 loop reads CASSLWGGNPEAFF. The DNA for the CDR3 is TGTGCCAGCAGCTTATGGGGTGGGAACCCTGAAGCTTTCTTT.

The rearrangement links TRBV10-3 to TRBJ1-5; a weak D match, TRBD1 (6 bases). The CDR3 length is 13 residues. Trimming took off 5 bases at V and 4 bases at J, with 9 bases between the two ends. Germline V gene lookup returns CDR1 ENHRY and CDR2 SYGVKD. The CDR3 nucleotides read TGTGCCATCAGTAGACAGGAGAATCAGCCCCAGCATTTT. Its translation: CAISRQENQPQHF.

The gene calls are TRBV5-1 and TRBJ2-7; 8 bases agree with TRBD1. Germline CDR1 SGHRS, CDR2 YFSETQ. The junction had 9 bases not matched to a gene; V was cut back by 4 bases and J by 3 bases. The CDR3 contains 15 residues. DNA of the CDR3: TGCGCCAGCAGCAGTCGGACAGGGAGCGGCTACGAGCAGTACTTC. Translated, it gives CASSSRTGSGYEQYF.